Sequencing of this T cell receptor (beta chain) was carried out in a study of T cells in Graves' hyperthyroidism and ophthalmopathy. Researchers took RNA transcripts and amplified the TCR beta CDR3 regions from them. The HTBI primer set drove a first-round RT-PCR of the TCR CDR3. TCRdb re-derived calls from the multiplex PCR reads in MiXCR, one entry per CDR3 protein. This sample carries around 600,000 distinct CDR3 sequences, about 14% of them seen once, and the ten largest clones take around 12%. Exclusion followed for patients with uncontrolled infection, other autoimmune disease, pregnancy or lactation. Thyroid ultrasound and orbital computed tomography, with clinical symptoms and serum thyroxine and TRAb, informed diagnoses. Fresh peripheral blood, 7.5 to 10 ml of it, supplied the PBMCs. Trimming took off 0 bases at V and 3 bases at J, with 12 bases between the two ends. This CDR3 contains 14 residues. Germline V gives CDR1 DFQATT, CDR2 SNEGSKA (reference sequence).

In this sample, this clonotype turned up many times. The receptor was isolated from a woman between 50 and 59 years old with Graves' ophthalmopathy. Sequencing was carried out using blood. The chain has TRBV20-1 and TRBJ2-7; D remains unclear. CDR3 nucleotide sequence: TGCAGTGCTAGAGAAGCACGCCCGAGCTACGAGCAGTACTTC. Translated, it gives CSAREARPSYEQYF.